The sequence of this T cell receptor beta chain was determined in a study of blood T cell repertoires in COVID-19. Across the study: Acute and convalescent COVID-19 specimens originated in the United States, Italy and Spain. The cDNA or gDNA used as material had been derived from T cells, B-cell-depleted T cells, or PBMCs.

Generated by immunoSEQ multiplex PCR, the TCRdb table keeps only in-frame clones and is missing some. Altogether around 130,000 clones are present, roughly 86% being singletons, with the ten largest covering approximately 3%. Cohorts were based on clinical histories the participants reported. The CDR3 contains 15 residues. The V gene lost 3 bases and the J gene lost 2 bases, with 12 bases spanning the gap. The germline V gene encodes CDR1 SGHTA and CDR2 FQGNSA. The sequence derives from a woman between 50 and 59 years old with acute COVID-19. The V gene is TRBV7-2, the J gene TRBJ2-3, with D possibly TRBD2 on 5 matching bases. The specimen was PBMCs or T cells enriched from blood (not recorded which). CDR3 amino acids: CASSLKAGVTDTQYF. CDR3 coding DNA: TGTGCCAGCAGCTTGAAGGCGGGCGTCACAGATACGCAGTATTTT.